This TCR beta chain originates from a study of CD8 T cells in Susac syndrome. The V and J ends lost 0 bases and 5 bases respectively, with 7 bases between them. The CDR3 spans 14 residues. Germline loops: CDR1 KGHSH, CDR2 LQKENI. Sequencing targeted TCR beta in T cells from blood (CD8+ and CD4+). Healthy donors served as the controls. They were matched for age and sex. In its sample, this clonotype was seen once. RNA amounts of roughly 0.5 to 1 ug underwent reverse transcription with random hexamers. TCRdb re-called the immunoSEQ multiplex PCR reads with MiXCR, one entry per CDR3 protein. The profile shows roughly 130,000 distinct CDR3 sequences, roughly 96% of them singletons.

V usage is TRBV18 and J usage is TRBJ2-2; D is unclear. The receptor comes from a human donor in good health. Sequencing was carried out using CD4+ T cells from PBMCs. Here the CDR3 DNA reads TGTGCCAGCTCACCACCGGGAAAGACCGGGGAGCTGTTTTTT. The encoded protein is CASSPPGKTGELFF.